This is a list of T cell receptor beta chains from one sample in a study of blood T cells in healthy people across ages. From the 5' RACE reads, TCRdb called clonotypes with MiXCR, one entry per CDR3 protein. Of about 930,000 distinct CDR3 sequences in the sample, almost 30% were seen once. These data also featured in a second study, about T cells of mothers and their children.

The source material was blood. The source of these receptors is a woman aged 40-49 years in good health. The CDR3 runs from the conserved cysteine through the conserved F or W. Fields, in order: V gene, J gene, D gene, clone size, CDR3 DNA, CDR3 protein. The D gene is left open where the match is weak. Some rows have no size entry. The others give once, few or many, or a class for an expanded clone.

V: TRBV24-1; J: TRBJ2-7; D: TRBD1; size: many; DNA: TGTGCCACCAGTGATTCGGCAGGGGGCATGGACGAGCAGTACTTC; CDR3: CATSDSAGGMDEQYF
V: TRBV20-1; J: TRBJ2-7; D: -; size: few; DNA: TGCAGTGCGCGAACGTGGCAGGGAATCTACAATGAGCAGTACTTC; CDR3: CSARTWQGIYNEQYF
V: TRBV2; J: TRBJ1-2; D: -; size: -; DNA: TGTGCCAGCAGTGAGCCGGGCGGGTATGGCTACACCTTC; CDR3: CASSEPGGYGYTF
V: TRBV20-1; J: TRBJ1-1; D: -; size: -; DNA: TGCAGTGTACCCCGCAAGGCCTTGAGCACTGAAGCTTTCTTT; CDR3: CSVPRKALSTEAFF
V: TRBV7-2; J: TRBJ2-7; D: -; size: -; DNA: TGTGCCTGCAGCCAGAGCGAGAGGGGACGCGAGCAGTACTTC; CDR3: CACSQSERGREQYF
V: TRBV12-3/TRBV12-4; J: TRBJ1-6; D: -; size: few; DNA: TGTGCCAGCCGCTCTCCCGTGGTTGAAGGGGGTAGTAATTCACCCCTCCACTTT; CDR3: CASRSPVVEGGSNSPLHF
V: TRBV6-2/TRBV6-3; J: TRBJ2-4; D: -; size: -; DNA: TGTGCCAGCAGCCGGGAACTCCCACTTGAGCAGTACTTC; CDR3: CASSRELPLEQYF
V: TRBV18; J: TRBJ1-2; D: TRBD1; size: -; DNA: TGTGCCAGCTCACCATTTGATCGGACAGGGGGGGATTATGGCTACACCTTC; CDR3: CASSPFDRTGGDYGYTF
V: TRBV5-1; J: TRBJ1-2; D: -; size: many; DNA: TGCGCCAGCAGCTCTTCCTCCGGGACAACCTATGGCTACACCTTC; CDR3: CASSSSSGTTYGYTF
V: TRBV3-1; J: TRBJ2-3; D: -; size: -; DNA: TGTGCCAGCAGCCAAGGACCGGGAGAAGGAACAGATACGCAGTATTTT; CDR3: CASSQGPGEGTDTQYF
V: TRBV28; J: TRBJ1-2; D: -; size: -; DNA: TGTGCCATCCCGCGGGGGACCCGTAACTATGGCTACACCTTC; CDR3: CAIPRGTRNYGYTF
V: TRBV20-1; J: TRBJ2-2; D: TRBD1; size: -; DNA: TGCAGTGCTAGAGCCCCTAGGACAGGGGGTAAATCGAACACCGGGGAGCTGTTTTTT; CDR3: CSARAPRTGGKSNTGELFF
V: TRBV7-2; J: TRBJ1-2; D: -; size: -; DNA: TGTGCCAGCAGCGCTACCCGAGCGGGGGAATATGGCTACACCTTC; CDR3: CASSATRAGEYGYTF